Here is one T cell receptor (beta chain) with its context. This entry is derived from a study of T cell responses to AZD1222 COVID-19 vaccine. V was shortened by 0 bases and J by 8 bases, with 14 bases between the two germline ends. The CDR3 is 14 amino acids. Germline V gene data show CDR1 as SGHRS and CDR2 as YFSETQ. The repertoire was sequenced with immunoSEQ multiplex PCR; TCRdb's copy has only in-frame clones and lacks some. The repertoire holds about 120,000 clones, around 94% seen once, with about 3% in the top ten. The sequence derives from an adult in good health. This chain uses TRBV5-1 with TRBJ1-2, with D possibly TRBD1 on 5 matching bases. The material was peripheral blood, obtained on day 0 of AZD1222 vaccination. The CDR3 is CASSLVQERDGYTF. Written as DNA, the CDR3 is TGCGCCAGCAGCTTGGTACAGGAAAGGGACGGCTACACCTTC.